What follows is one TCR beta chain and its context. Its antigen is still unknown. The data were taken from a study of blood T cells in healthy people across ages. Regarding the study as a whole: Long-lived donors exceeded aged donors in naive CD4+ cells and diversity. The study lacked donor CMV status, which possibly confounded expanded clonotype changes.

Whenever a sample was processed, at least 7 million PBMCs were isolated. The authors ran a second PCR of about 6 to 11 cycles using a sample-barcoded 5' primer and a J-beta primer mix. From the 5' RACE reads, TCRdb called clonotypes with MiXCR, one entry per CDR3 protein. The sample lists approximately 780,000 distinct CDR3 sequences; under 30% were seen once. V was cut by 2 bases and J by 12 bases, with 14 bases left in between. Germline lookup yields CDR1 SGHRS and CDR2 YFSETQ. This CDR3 spans 12 amino acids. This sample also appeared in a second study, on T cells of mothers and their children.

J is TRBJ2-5 and V is TRBV5-1; no firm D call. The sequence came from a boy between 10 and 17 years old in good health. The sample was blood. In DNA, the CDR3 is TGCGCCAGCAGCTTTGAAGACACCCCTGAGTACTTC. Protein product: CASSFEDTPEYF.